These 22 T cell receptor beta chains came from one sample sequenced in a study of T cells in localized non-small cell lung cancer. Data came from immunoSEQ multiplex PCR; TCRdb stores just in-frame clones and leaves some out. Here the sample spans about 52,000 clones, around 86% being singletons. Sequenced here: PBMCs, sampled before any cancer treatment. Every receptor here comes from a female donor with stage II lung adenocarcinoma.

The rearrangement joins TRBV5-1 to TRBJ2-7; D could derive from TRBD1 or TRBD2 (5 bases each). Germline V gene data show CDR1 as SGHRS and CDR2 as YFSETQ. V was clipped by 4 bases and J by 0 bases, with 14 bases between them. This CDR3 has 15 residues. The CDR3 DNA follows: TGCGCCAGCAGCCGGACGGGACGGAGCTCCTACGAGCAGTACTTC. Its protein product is CASSRTGRSSYEQYF.

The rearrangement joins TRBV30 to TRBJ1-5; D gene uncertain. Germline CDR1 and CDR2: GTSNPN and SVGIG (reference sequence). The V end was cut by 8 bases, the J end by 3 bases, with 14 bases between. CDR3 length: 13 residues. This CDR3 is CAAKAGNNQPQHF. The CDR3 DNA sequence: TGTGCCGCCAAGGCGGGGAACAATCAGCCCCAGCATTTT.

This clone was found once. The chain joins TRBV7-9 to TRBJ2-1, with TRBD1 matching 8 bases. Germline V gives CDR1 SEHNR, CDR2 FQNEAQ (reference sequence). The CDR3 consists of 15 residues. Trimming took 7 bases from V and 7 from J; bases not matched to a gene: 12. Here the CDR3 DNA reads TGTGCCAGCAACTTTGGGGGACAGGATCGAAATGAGCAGTTCTTC. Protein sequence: CASNFGGQDRNEQFF.

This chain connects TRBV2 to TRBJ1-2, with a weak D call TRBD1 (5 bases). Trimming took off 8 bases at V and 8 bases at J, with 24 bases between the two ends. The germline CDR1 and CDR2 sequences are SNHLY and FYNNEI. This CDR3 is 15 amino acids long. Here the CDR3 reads CASLGGGARFRGYTF. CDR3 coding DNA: TGTGCCAGCCTGGGGGGGGGAGCCCGCTTTCGGGGCTACACCTTC.

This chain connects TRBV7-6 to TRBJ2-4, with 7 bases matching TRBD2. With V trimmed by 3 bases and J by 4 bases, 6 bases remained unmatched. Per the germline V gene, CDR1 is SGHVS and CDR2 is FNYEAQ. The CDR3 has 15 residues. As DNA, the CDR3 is TGTGCCAGCAGCTTCTCGTCTAGCGGAAAAAACATTCAGTACTTC. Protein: CASSFSSSGKNIQYF. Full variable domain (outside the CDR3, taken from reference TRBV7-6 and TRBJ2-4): GAGVSQSPRYKVTKRGQDVALRCDPISGHVSLYWYRQALGQGPEFLTYFNYEAQQDKSGLPNDRFSAERPEGSISTLTIQRTEQRDSAMYRCASSFSSSGKNIQYFGAGTRLSVL.

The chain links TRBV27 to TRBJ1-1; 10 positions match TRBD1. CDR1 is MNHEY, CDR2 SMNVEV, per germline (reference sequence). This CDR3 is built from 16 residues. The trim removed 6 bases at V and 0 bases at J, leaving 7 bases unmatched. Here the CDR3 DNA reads TGTGCCAGCAGCACCCGGGACAGGGGCATGAACACTGAAGCTTTCTTT. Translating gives CASSTRDRGMNTEAFF.

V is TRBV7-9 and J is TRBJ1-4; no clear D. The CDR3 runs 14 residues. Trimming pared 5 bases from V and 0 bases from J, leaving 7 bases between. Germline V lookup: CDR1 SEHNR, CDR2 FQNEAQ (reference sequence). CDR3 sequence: CASSVSATNEKLFF. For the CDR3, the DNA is TGTGCCAGCAGCGTATCTGCAACTAATGAAAAACTGTTTTTT.

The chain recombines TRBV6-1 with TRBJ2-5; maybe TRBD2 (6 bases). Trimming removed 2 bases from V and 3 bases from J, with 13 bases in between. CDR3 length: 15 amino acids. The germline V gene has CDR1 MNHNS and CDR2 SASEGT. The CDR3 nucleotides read TGTGCCAGCAGTGAAATGGGGGGACGCAAAGAGACCCAGTACTTC. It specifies CASSEMGGRKETQYF.

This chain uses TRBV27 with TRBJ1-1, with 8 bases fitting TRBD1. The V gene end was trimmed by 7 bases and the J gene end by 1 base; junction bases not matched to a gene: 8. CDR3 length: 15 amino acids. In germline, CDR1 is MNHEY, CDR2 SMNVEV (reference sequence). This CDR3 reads CASIPLQGGNTEAFF. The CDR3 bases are TGTGCCAGCATTCCTCTACAGGGGGGGAACACTGAAGCTTTCTTT.

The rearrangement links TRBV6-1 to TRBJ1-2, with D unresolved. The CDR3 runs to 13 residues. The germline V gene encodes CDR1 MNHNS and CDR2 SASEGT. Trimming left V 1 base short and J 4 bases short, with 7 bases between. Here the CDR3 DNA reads TGTGCCAGCAGTGAAGGGGAAATCTATGGCTACACCTTC. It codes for CASSEGEIYGYTF.

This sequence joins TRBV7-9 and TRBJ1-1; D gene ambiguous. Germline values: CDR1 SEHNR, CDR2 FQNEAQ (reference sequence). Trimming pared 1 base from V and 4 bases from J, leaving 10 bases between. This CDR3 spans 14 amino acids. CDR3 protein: CASSLDAGSTEAFF. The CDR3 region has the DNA TGTGCCAGCAGCTTAGATGCGGGTAGCACTGAAGCTTTCTTT.

In nucleotides, the CDR3 is TGTGCCAGCAGCTTAGGAGGGGAGGGAGAGACCCAGTACTTC. This encodes CASSLGGEGETQYF. The V and J genes are TRBV13 and TRBJ2-5, with 7 positions matching TRBD2. The germline V gene encodes CDR1 PRHDT and CDR2 FYEKMQ (reference sequence). V gave up 0 bases and J gave up 4 bases; unmatched junction bases: 2. The CDR3 covers 14 residues. The full variable domain, with the rest looked up from reference TRBV13 and TRBJ2-5, is AAGVIQSPRHLIKEKRETATLKCYPIPRHDTVYWYQQGPGQDPQFLISFYEKMQSDKGSIPDRFSAQQFSDYHSELNMSSLELGDSALYFCASSLGGEGETQYFGPGTRLLVL.

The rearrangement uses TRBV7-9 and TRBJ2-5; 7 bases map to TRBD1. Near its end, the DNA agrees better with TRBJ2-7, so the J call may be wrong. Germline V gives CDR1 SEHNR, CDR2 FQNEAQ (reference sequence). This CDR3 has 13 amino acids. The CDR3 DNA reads TGTGCCAGCAGCCCGGGACAGCACTACGAGCAGTACTTC. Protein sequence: CASSPGQHYEQYF.

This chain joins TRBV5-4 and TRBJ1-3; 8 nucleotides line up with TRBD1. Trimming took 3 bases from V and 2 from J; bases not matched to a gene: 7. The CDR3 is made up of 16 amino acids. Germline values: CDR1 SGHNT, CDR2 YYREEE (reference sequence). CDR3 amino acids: CASSWNLGQAGNTIYF. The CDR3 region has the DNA TGTGCCAGCAGCTGGAATTTGGGACAGGCTGGAAACACCATATATTTT.

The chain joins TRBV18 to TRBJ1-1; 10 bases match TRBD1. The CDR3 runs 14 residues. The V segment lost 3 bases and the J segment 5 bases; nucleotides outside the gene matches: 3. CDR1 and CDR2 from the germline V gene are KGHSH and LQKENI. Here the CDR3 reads CASSPDRGITEAFF. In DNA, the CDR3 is TGTGCCAGCTCACCGGACAGGGGGATAACTGAAGCTTTCTTT.

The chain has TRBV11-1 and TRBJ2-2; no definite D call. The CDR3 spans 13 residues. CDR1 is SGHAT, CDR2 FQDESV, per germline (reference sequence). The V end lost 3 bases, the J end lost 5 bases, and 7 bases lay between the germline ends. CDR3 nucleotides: TGTGCCAGCAGCTTGTCAAGAACCGGGGAGCTGTTTTTT. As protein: CASSLSRTGELFF.

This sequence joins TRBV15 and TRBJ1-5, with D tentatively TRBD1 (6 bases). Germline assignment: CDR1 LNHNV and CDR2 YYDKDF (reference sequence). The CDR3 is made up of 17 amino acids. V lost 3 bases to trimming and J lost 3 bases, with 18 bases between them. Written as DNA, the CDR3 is TGTGCCACCAGCAGTCTCCCCCCGGGACAATCCAATCAGCCCCAGCATTTT. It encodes CATSSLPPGQSNQPQHF.

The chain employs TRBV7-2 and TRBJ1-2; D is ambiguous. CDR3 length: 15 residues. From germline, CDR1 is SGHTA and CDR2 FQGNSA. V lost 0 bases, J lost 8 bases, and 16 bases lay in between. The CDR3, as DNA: TGTGCCAGCAGCTTAGCTCATCAGCGGAGGATGGGCTACACCTTC. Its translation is CASSLAHQRRMGYTF.

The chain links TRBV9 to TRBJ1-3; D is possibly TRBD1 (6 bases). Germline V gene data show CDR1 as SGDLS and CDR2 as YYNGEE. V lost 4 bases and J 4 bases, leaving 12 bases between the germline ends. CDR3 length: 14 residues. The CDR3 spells CASSSGTTGNTIYF. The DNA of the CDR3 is TGTGCCAGCAGCTCCGGGACAACCGGAAACACCATATATTTT.

CDR3 DNA: TGTGCCAGCAGCTTCTTCGGGAATGAGCAGTTCTTC. As protein: CASSFFGNEQFF. This chain joins TRBV7-2 and TRBJ2-1; the D is unclear. The germline CDR1 and CDR2 sequences are SGHTA and FQGNSA. The CDR3 sequence is 12 residues long. The ends were cut back, 3 bases at V and 7 bases at J, with 7 bases in the middle. The variable domain in full, with the rest retrieved from reference TRBV7-2 and TRBJ2-1, is GAGVSQSPSNKVTEKGKDVELRCDPISGHTALYWYRQSLGQGLEFLIYFQGNSAPDKSGLPSDRFSAERTGGSVSTLTIQRTQQEDSAVYLCASSFFGNEQFFGPGTRLTVL.

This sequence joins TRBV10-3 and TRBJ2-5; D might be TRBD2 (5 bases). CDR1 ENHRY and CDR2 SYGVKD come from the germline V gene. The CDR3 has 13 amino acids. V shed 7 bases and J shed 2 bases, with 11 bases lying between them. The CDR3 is CAITTGVQETQYF. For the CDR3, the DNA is TGTGCCATCACCACCGGGGTACAAGAGACCCAGTACTTC.

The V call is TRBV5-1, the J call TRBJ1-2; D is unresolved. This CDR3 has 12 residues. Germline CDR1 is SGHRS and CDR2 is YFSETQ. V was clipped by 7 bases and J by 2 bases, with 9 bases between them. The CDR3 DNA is TGCGCCAGCGGTCCGGGGAACTATGGCTACACCTTC. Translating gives CASGPGNYGYTF.